This T cell receptor beta chain was identified during a study of cytomegalovirus exposure and HLA in healthy donors (dated by TCRdb to between 2016 and 2019). Looking at the study overall: An earlier analysis of several hundred of the donors reported about 290 Gb of sequence data and 117 million unique TCR beta sequences from about 200 million T cells. Among over 350 genotyped donors of the cohort, an average of approximately 240,000 unique TCR beta nucleotide sequences were sequenced per donor, roughly 18% of them non-productive. The genetic ancestry cluster associated with self-reported Caucasian donors included 70% to 85% of the roughly 360 genotyped donors. Rather than drawing on any new phenotypic data, the later analysis identified candidate immune exposures from TCR beta sequences and the way those sequences occurred across donors. A later genetic analysis took genome-wide SNP genotypes for 398 of the 666 donors and used that subset as a discovery cohort. Class I and class II HLA loci were covered by the typing at four-digit resolution. The study aimed to test whether cataloging public T cell receptors could reveal signatures of past pathogen exposure. In addition to the first cohort of roughly 700 subjects, a separate validation cohort of 130 or so different subjects was used. A later analysis re-examined previously published TCR beta repertoires from just over 650 donors and added high-resolution HLA genotyping to investigate patterns of TCR occurrence. To predict cytomegalovirus infection status, the study brought together high-throughput TCR immunosequencing, statistical association of individual TCRs with disease status, and machine learning. In an earlier analysis of over 550 of the donors, high-throughput TCR beta sequencing was used to judge whether each TCR beta V gene segment behaved as functional or pseudogenic. Using immunosequencing, the study profiled T cell repertoires from around 670 subjects and related those repertoires to cytomegalovirus serostatus. The number of typed donors differed by locus: about 629-640 for A, B, C, DRB1 and DQB1; 500 to 550 for DQA1; 606 for DPA1; and roughly 450 for DPB1. Donor age, sex, ethnicity and CMV serostatus were compiled alongside the repertoire data. Several DR-DQ haplotypes were treated as single units for association and clustering because of strong linkage in the cohort. All discovery cohort repertoires had been generated on a single sequencing platform. An early release covering over 500 HLA-typed donors comprised roughly 300 gigabases of sequencing data and some 79 million unique TCR sequences.

In total, around 600 healthy bone marrow donors made up the cohort. At the time of sampling, every cohort member was nominally healthy, though immune exposures that went unrecorded were likely present. The donor tested CMV seronegative and was one of the 352 seronegative cohort members. A peripheral blood sample was collected from each donor, and TCR beta sequencing was performed on peripheral blood mononuclear cells. Genomic DNA extraction from the blood cell samples was performed with the Qiagen DNeasy Blood Extraction Kit. The protocol used for the library was the immunoSEQ multiplex PCR assay. The multiplex PCR relied on a mix of 60 forward primers for TCR Vbeta segments and 13 reverse primers for TCR Jbeta segments. Amplification of the CDR3 region of rearranged TCR beta genes was performed with a multiplex PCR assay on genomic DNA. The amplified TCR beta libraries were sequenced on the Illumina HiSeq System as 87-base-pair reads. The authors' analysis ran thus. A later analysis tallied around 87 million unique TCR beta chains across the 640 or so repertoires, and around 10 million of those chains were shared by two or more donors. To remove PCR and sequencing errors, raw reads were error-corrected and collapsed into unique sequences using a nearest-neighbor algorithm that merged closely related sequences. Alignment of CDR3 sequences to IMGT reference sequences was used to assign V, D and J gene segments. Each retained sequence needed at least a six-nucleotide match to both a V gene segment and a J gene segment. A rearrangement counted as productive if the CDR3 had no stop codons and remained in frame with V and J, and every other rearrangement counted as non-productive. CDR3 was defined by IMGT convention, running from the second conserved V-encoded cysteine to the conserved J-encoded phenylalanine. The earlier analysis of fewer than 750 of the donors excluded sequences that lacked an unambiguous match to a single V gene segment. An earlier analysis of fewer than 650 of the donors classified V segments as functional when productive rearrangements were above 56.7% and as segregating when the standard deviation between donors was above 5%. A statistical classification framework was developed to diagnose cytomegalovirus status using the catalog of TCR beta chain sequences. In a later analysis, V and J genes were assigned by comparing TCR nucleotide sequences against IMGT/GENE-DB human TR gene sequences. The TCRdist pipeline was used in a later analysis to assign CDR3 sequences and most-parsimonious VDJ recombination scenarios. In a later analysis, each TCR beta chain was defined by its CDR3 amino acid sequence together with its V-gene family, and reads lacking a unique V-gene family were excluded. To address suspected cross-contamination and a sequencing artifact, a later analysis removed a few hundred highly shared, low-generation-probability nucleotide sequences. In a later analysis, a clonal expansion index for each public chain was calculated from normalized within-repertoire ranks of inferred template counts. A later analysis computed generation probabilities with a VDJ recombination model fitted to out-of-frame rearrangements, and checked the results against IGoR. Hypergeometric tests were used in a later analysis to score TCR-TCR, TCR-HLA and TCR-CMV co-occurrence, with a repertoire-size bias correction applied to the TCR pairs. False discovery rates were estimated in a later analysis by permuting HLA or CMV assignments 20 times. In a later analysis, co-occurring TCRs were grouped using DBSCAN, with TCRdist sequence similarity added in when clustering inside HLA-allele-positive subsets. Co-occurrence clustering excluded repertoires with fewer than 30,000 or more than 120,000 public chains, plus five with anomalous nucleotide sharing. In TCRdb, the immuneACCESS table is reduced to in-frame sequences with V and J assigned. These tables do not hold every clone; where another copy was compared, an unresolved V gene accounts for under half, and the others remain unexplained. V and J calls plus clone size are reproduced from that table; the DNA served to infer D and trimming. The sample table lists 110,000 or so clones, 78% of them with a count of one. The leading ten clones occupy around 6% of the sample.

In the case of this clone: Its binding antigen is unknown. Base qualities are not recorded, but no much larger clone differs from it by a single base.

What the authors observed across the whole study: In a later genetic analysis, fewer N-insertions in productive TCRs were reported among donors in an Asian-associated ancestry cluster than the roughly 700-donor mean. Linkage disequilibrium might explain the correlated functional status among segregating V segments, but an unknown experimental factor could not be ruled out. Immune exposure information for the cohort was limited to CMV serostatus. An association between a missense DCLRE1C variant and V-gene and J-gene trimming of TCR beta chains was found in a later genetic analysis and replicated in an independent cohort. The authors suggested that the approach could potentially be generalized to other disease states and immunological phenotypes. A cluster of highly shared sequence variants was judged likely to be a technical artifact of the sequencing pipeline. A further reported finding was that TCR beta sequences accurately predicted the HLA-A and HLA-B alleles for most subjects in the first cohort. According to a later analysis, most CMV-associated TCR beta chains appeared to be HLA-restricted, and the HLA associations seemed to be driven largely by CMV exposure. In both the original and validation cohorts, the classifier was reported to diagnose cytomegalovirus status with high specificity and sensitivity. In a later analysis, 15,000 to 20,000 TCR beta sequences were associated with specific HLA alleles at a false discovery rate of 0.05. Across donors, most TCR sequences were observed very rarely, whereas some public TCRs were present in many individuals. In an earlier analysis of approximately 600 of the donors, most TCR beta V segments were observed in productive rearrangements about 87% or about 30% of the time, broadly matching IMGT annotations. The study gave a list of about 170 TCR beta chains associated with cytomegalovirus. In a later analysis, HLA-associated TCR beta chains were found to be more clonally expanded and to have lower generation probabilities than equally common non-associated chains. Because HLA typing was missing for some donors at each locus, association tests included only the typed subset. A later analysis found that TCR association rates varied across HLA loci, with DRB1 alleles showing the most associated TCRs and HLA-C alleles the fewest. Because counts were too low, 15 or so rarely observed V segments, including chromosome 9 orphons, were excluded from the earlier analysis of 587 of the donors. In vitro tests confirmed that a few of the cytomegalovirus-associated TCR beta chains recognize cytomegalovirus antigens. The cohort was sequenced for TCR beta chains only, and without alpha or paired-chain data the features that could be detected were limited. When HLA alleles, especially DR and DQ, strongly co-occurred, TCR associations were difficult to assign to individual alleles. Several of the top co-occurrence clusters appeared to be linked to parvovirus B19, influenza, CMV and Epstein-Barr virus, according to a later analysis. The presence/absence analyses assumed that sequencing depth was roughly uniform across donors, and that assumption may not be true.

Sequenced material: PBMCs. This sequence originates from a male donor in good health and CMV-seronegative.

The CDR3 reads as follows: CASSQVSQSGYEQYF. DNA sequence: TGTGCCAGCAGCCAAGTCTCCCAGTCAGGCTACGAGCAGTACTTC. This chain is built from TRBV4-2 and TRBJ2-7; a confident D gene designation cannot be given. The germline V gene provides CDR1 LGHNA and CDR2 YNFKEQ. The CDR3 runs 15 residues from the cysteine to the phenylalanine. Just the 45-base CDR3 DNA is kept, in frame starting at base 1. The junction shows trimming of 1 base on V and 3 bases on J, plus 13 bases between the germline ends.